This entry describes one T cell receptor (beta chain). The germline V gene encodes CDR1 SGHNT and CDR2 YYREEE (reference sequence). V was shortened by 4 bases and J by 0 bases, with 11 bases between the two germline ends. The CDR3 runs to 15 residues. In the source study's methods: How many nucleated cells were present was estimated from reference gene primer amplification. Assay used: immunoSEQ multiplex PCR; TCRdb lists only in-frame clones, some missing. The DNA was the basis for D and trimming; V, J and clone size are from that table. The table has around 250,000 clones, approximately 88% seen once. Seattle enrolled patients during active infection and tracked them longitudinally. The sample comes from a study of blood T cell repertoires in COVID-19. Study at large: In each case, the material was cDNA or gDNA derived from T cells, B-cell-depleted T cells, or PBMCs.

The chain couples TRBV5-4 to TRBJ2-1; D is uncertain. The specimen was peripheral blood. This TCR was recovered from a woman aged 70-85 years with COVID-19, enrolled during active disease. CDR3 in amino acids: CASSHDSSSYNEQFF. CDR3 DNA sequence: TGTGCCAGCAGCCATGACTCGAGCTCCTACAATGAGCAGTTCTTC.